A selection of T cell receptor beta chains follows, all from one sample in a study of T cells expressing NK-cell markers. Each CDR3 protein gets one entry in TCRdb, which reprocessed the 5' RACE reads and gives no DNA. Here the sample table reports 200,000 to 300,000 distinct CDR3 sequences. The sample consisted of blood T cells: a sorted CD56 or NKG2C T cell subset, CD4+ or CD8+ T cells, or bulk PBMC T cells (not recorded which). The receptor set was obtained from a man aged 18 to 30 in good health. Each CDR3 is given with its conserved first and last residue.

TRBV4-1	TRBJ1-5	CASSHEDRAQPQHF
TRBV7-9	TRBJ2-1	CASSDLGTSGSNEQFF
TRBV29-1	TRBJ2-5	CSVKAGVETQYF
TRBV30	TRBJ1-3	CAWAGDRRHTIYF
TRBV4-1	TRBJ1-2	CASSQGVRPYGYTF
TRBV9	TRBJ2-1	CASSVAHLGTAGNEQFF
TRBV7-9	TRBJ1-1	CASSLSPWFDAFF
TRBV30	TRBJ2-7	CAWTQGTSGRYEQYF
TRBV6-1	TRBJ2-1	CASSRGTSGSKRFF
TRBV29-1	TRBJ2-4	CSVWSWQNIQYF
TRBV12-3/TRBV12-4	TRBJ2-1	CASSRRDYQGDEQFF
TRBV12-3/TRBV12-4	TRBJ2-2	CASSFPRASGYTGELFF
TRBV20-1	TRBJ2-7	CSASPLSSYEQYF
TRBV4-2	TRBJ2-1	CASSGRGMVRNNEQFF
TRBV3-1	TRBJ2-1	CASSQVPSGRAVFF
TRBV5-5	TRBJ2-3	CASSSSGSGDTQYF
TRBV20-1	TRBJ2-7	CSARKSGSSYEQYF
TRBV25-1	TRBJ2-1	CASTLAGDNEQFF
TRBV5-1	TRBJ2-1	CASSLQGAVDKFF
TRBV20-1	TRBJ2-1	CSAITGGGNEQFF
TRBV7-2	TRBJ2-1	CASSRTSGREQFF
TRBV20-1	TRBJ2-3	CSATGTGSFTSQDTQYF
TRBV20-1	TRBJ2-3	CSARHTGGAEYF
TRBV4-1	TRBJ2-2	CASSQVNLGVDTGELFF
TRBV12-3/TRBV12-4	TRBJ2-7	CASCLASLCEQYF
TRBV19	TRBJ2-5	CASSIATRGGLETQYF
TRBV6-5	TRBJ1-5	CASSYADRVQPQHF
TRBV12-3/TRBV12-4	TRBJ2-2	CASSLGGTSGTGELFF
TRBV30	TRBJ1-1	CAWRKGQENTEAFF
TRBV7-2	TRBJ1-2	CASSYQRTGGNYGYTF
TRBV20-1	TRBJ2-7	CSASSDNYEQYF
TRBV20-1	TRBJ2-1	CSARWGSNYNEQFF
TRBV6-5	TRBJ2-7	CASSYSGKNYEQYF
TRBV20-1	TRBJ2-1	CSATPGLAGAEQFF
TRBV4-1	TRBJ2-1	CASSQEVAPLGHEQFF
TRBV20-1	TRBJ2-5	CSAPDGGVFETQYF